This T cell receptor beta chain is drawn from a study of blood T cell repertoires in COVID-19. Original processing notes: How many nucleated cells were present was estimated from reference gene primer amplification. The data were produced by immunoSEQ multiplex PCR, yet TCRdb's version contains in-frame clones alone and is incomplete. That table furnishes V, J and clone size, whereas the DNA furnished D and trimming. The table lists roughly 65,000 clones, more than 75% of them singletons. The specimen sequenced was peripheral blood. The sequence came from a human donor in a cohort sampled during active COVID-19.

CDR3 protein: CASSLWGGSTDTQYF. The CDR3 nucleotides are TGTGCCAGCAGCTTATGGGGCGGGAGTACAGATACGCAGTATTTT. This rearrangement joins TRBV7-2 to TRBJ2-3, with 7 nucleotides matching TRBD2. V shed 2 bases and J 3 bases; nucleotides not matched to a gene: 5. The CDR3 is 15 residues long. Looked up from germline, CDR1 is SGHTA and CDR2 is FQGNSA.